A selection of T cell receptor beta chains follows, all from one sample in a study of blood T cell repertoires in COVID-19. Clones were sequenced by immunoSEQ multiplex PCR, and TCRdb holds only the in-frame ones, with some missing. This sample has 50,000 to 75,000 clones, with around 82% found just once. The specimen was peripheral blood. The receptors come from a man aged 55-75 years with COVID-19, enrolled during active disease. Both conserved end residues are part of each CDR3. D genes are given only for firm matches. A clone size is listed for some rows: how often the clone was seen (once, few, many), or a class if it is expanded.

-,-,15,TRBJ1-5,TRBV2,CASSDGRRSNQPQHF,TGTGCCAGCAGTGACGGCCGGAGGAGCAATCAGCCCCAGCATTTT
TRBD2,many,16,TRBJ2-7,TRBV12-5,CASGLVSGLATNEQYF,TGTGCTAGTGGTTTGGTATCGGGACTAGCGACCAACGAGCAGTACTTC
TRBD2,few,15,TRBJ2-1,TRBV11-3,CASSPLAGGFSEQFF,TGTGCCAGCAGCCCCTTAGCGGGAGGGTTCTCTGAGCAGTTCTTC
TRBD1,few,16,TRBJ2-7,TRBV13,CASSIGQDGVSYEQYF,TGTGCCAGCAGCATCGGACAGGACGGGGTTTCCTACGAGCAGTACTTC
-,-,12,TRBJ1-5,TRBV7-6,CASSLIGQPQHF,TGTGCCAGCAGCTTAATCGGTCAGCCCCAGCATTTT
-,-,12,TRBJ1-2,TRBV12-5,CASGVGDYGYTF,TGTGCTAGTGGGGTGGGCGACTATGGCTACACCTTC
TRBD2,-,16,TRBJ2-1,TRBV5-1,CASSFTSGSSYNEQFF,TGCGCCAGCAGCTTCACTAGCGGGAGCTCCTACAATGAGCAGTTCTTC
TRBD1,-,14,TRBJ1-1,TRBV5-1,CASSDQGQGIEAFF,TGCGCCAGCAGCGACCAGGGACAGGGTATCGAAGCTTTCTTT
TRBD1,-,15,TRBJ1-6,TRBV7-3,CASSYMGQGLAPLHF,TGTGCCAGCAGCTATATGGGACAGGGGTTGGCACCCCTCCACTTT
TRBD1,-,13,TRBJ1-5,TRBV10-2,CASSPGQGQPQHF,TGCGCCAGCAGTCCCGGACAGGGCCAGCCCCAGCATTTT
-,-,13,TRBJ2-2,TRBV7-6,CASSLVLSGELFF,TGTGCCAGCAGCTTAGTTCTTTCCGGGGAGCTGTTTTTT
-,-,13,TRBJ2-5,TRBV14,CASSHLSRETQYF,TGTGCCAGCAGCCATTTAAGTAGAGAGACCCAGTACTTC
TRBD2,-,15,TRBJ2-3,TRBV5-1,CASSPIGEGSDTQYF,TGCGCCAGCAGCCCGATCGGGGAGGGTTCAGATACGCAGTATTTT
-,-,14,TRBJ1-5,TRBV6-5,CASTRAGSNQPQHF,TGTGCCAGCACTAGGGCGGGAAGCAATCAGCCCCAGCATTTT
TRBD1,-,13,TRBJ1-5,TRBV2,CASSDRGDQPQHF,TGTGCCAGCAGTGACAGGGGGGATCAGCCCCAGCATTTT
TRBD1,-,14,TRBJ1-1,TRBV28,CASSFAGGSAEAFF,TGTGCCAGCAGTTTCGCAGGGGGCTCAGCAGAAGCTTTCTTT
-,-,13,TRBJ2-1,TRBV11-1,CASSRSPRDEQFF,TGTGCCAGCAGCCGAAGTCCTCGGGATGAGCAGTTCTTC
TRBD2,-,18,TRBJ2-1,TRBV9,CASSVTTSGRIAYNEQFF,TGTGCCAGCAGCGTCACGACTAGCGGGAGGATTGCATACAATGAGCAGTTCTTC
TRBD1,-,16,TRBJ1-1,TRBV14,CASSARTGSMNTEAFF,TGTGCCAGCAGCGCTCGGACAGGGAGCATGAACACTGAAGCTTTCTTT
-,-,15,TRBJ2-2,TRBV9,CASSVGHHNTGELFF,TGTGCCAGCAGCGTGGGACATCATAACACCGGGGAGCTGTTTTTT
TRBD1,few,14,TRBJ1-2,TRBV7-9,CASSTQGRGYGYTF,TGTGCCAGCAGCACACAGGGGCGCGGCTATGGCTACACCTTC
-,-,15,TRBJ2-3,TRBV10-2,CASSISRALADTQYF,TGCGCCAGCAGTATCTCGCGGGCCCTAGCAGATACGCAGTATTTT
TRBD1,-,16,TRBJ2-1,TRBV5-1,CATGRQPGQGINEQFF,TGCGCCACGGGGAGGCAACCGGGACAGGGGATTAATGAGCAGTTCTTC
-,once,15,TRBJ1-6,TRBV7-6,CASSLVAGGNSPLHF,TGTGCCAGCAGCTTAGTGGCAGGTGGTAATTCACCCCTCCACTTT
TRBD1,-,18,TRBJ2-6,TRBV14,CASRPQGADFSGANVLTF,TGTGCCAGCAGACCTCAGGGGGCGGATTTTTCTGGGGCCAACGTCCTGACTTTC
-,-,15,TRBJ1-4,TRBV28,CASSFQEQGREKLFF,TGTGCCAGCAGTTTCCAGGAACAGGGCCGGGAAAAACTGTTTTTT
-,-,15,TRBJ2-1,TRBV6-4,CASSETWTAGNEQFF,TGTGCCAGCTCTGAGACTTGGACAGCTGGGAATGAGCAGTTCTTC
TRBD1,-,14,TRBJ1-4,TRBV29-1,CSVPGQGTNEKLFF,TGCAGCGTGCCGGGACAGGGGACCAATGAAAAACTGTTTTTT
-,-,13,TRBJ1-5,TRBV19,CASGGAYNQPQHF,TGTGCCAGCGGAGGCGCTTACAATCAGCCCCAGCATTTT
-,-,15,TRBJ1-1,TRBV4-1,CASSPAPGQNTEAFF,TGCGCCAGCAGCCCCGCCCCAGGACAAAATACTGAAGCTTTCTTT